Sequencing of this T cell receptor beta chain was carried out in a study of shared clonotypes between healthy human individuals. Findings of the study overall: Naive CD4 clonotypes overlapped across a few donors at approximately 5.5%.

This clone was recorded a few times. The antigen is unknown. Libraries were prepared by immunoSEQ multiplex PCR; TCRdb keeps only in-frame clonotypes and omits some of them. This table holds 550,000 to 850,000 clones, roughly 72% found once. The germline gives CDR1 SGHVS, CDR2 FNYEAQ. CDR3 length: 16 residues. V lost 5 bases, J lost 4 bases, and 10 bases stayed unmatched. From CD4+ cells came CD45RA+ naive and CD45RA-negative memory subsets. Specimen: memory CD4+ T cells sorted from blood. Subset indicated: CD45RA-negative fraction. This clonotype was obtained from a woman aged 25 to 45 in good health. The chain combines TRBV7-6 with TRBJ2-7; 11 nucleotides agree with TRBD2. The CDR3 spells CASSTLAGGNMYEQYF. CDR3 coding DNA: TGTGCCAGCAGCACCTTAGCGGGAGGGAATATGTACGAGCAGTACTTC.